This entry describes one TCR beta chain. No antigen is known for it. No base quality information exists; no much larger clone differs at one position. The source of the sample is a study of T-cell memory formation after mild COVID-19 (dated by TCRdb to about 2021). About the study as a whole: TCR sequence clusters from the two donors were largely donor specific. The cohort comprised two young, previously healthy adult volunteers, one female and one male. Longitudinal TCRalpha and TCRbeta repertoire sequencing tracked T-cell clones expanding and contracting after mild COVID-19 in a couple of donors.

Ficoll-Paque density gradient centrifugation was used to isolate PBMCs. The sequencer listed for this sample is Illumina NovaSeq 6000. TCRalpha and TCRbeta cDNA libraries were built by 5'RACE with constant-segment primers, adding sample barcodes and unique molecular identifiers. Trizol reagent was used to extract RNA from every sample. Amplification of the libraries took two PCR steps, and the second step added a second sample barcode plus Illumina TruSeq adapters. Libraries were sequenced on an Illumina NovaSeq with 2 x 150 bp paired-end reads. Per the original workflow: Demultiplexing of reads and collapsing into UMI-guided consensus sequences were performed with migec v1.2.7. Using mixcr v2.1.11, UMI consensuses were aligned to TRA and TRB V and J templates and then assembled into clonotypes. Expanded or contracted clonotypes were those called significant by both edgeR and NoisET, with noise models trained on biological replicates. For edgeR calls, a false discovery rate-adjusted p below 0.01 and a log2 fold-change threshold of 1 were applied. PCA with hierarchical clustering of max-normalized trajectories of the 1000 most abundant clonotypes was used as exploratory dynamics analysis. The CD4 or CD8 phenotype of responding clones was assigned using the separately sequenced CD4+ and CD8+ repertoires. The public reads were run again by TCRdb, first through fastp at Q25 and then through MiXCR, and only productive beta chains were kept. Merged by CDR3 protein, the rows form single entries marked with the most common genes and DNA. None of the V and J calls come from the authors' own analysis; TCRdb made them. The sample data list tens of thousands of distinct CDR3 sequences, and about 23% of these were observed just once. The ten largest account for under 45% of the sample.

The junction shows trimming of 1 base on V and 5 bases on J, plus 14 bases between the germline ends. CDR1 DFQATT and CDR2 SNEGSKA were looked up in the germline V gene (reference sequence). Measured from the cysteine to the phenylalanine, the CDR3 is 14 residues long. Solely the CDR3 DNA is kept, with 42 bases framed from the first base. Paper-wide results and their limitations: The study included only two mild cases, and larger cohorts that include severe cases with pre-infection samples were judged to be necessary. Clones that contracted from day 15 to 85 showed balanced CD4/CD8 phenotypes, whereas a second wave of clones that expanded from day 15 to 37 leaned towards CD4+. Some responding clones were found in pre-infection memory, which suggests that pre-existing cross-reactive memory T cells took part in the SARS-CoV-2 response. Whether the second-wave clones peaking on day 37 were SARS-CoV-2 specific was not confirmed. Contracting CD4+ clones were found mainly in CM and EM memory subsets, while CD8+ clones were enriched in EMRA.

The material sequenced was PBMCs or a T cell subset sorted from them (not recorded which). This TCR derives from a man in his late teens or twenties who had mild COVID-19 (a few samples of this study predate the infection). The sample titles of this study are shuffled in the database, so cell type and time point are left out; the donor was told from shared clones. The rearrangement joined TRBV20-1 to TRBJ1-1, with no D gene named confidently. The nucleotides are TGCAGTGCTAGAGGGGGTGGACGGGAGACTGAAGCTTTCTTT. The encoded protein is CSARGGGRETEAFF.